The rows below give T cell receptor beta chains drawn from one sample of a study of cytomegalovirus exposure and HLA in healthy donors. TCRdb's table, derived via immunoSEQ multiplex PCR, lists solely in-frame clones and lacks some. The sample carries some 120,000 clones, roughly 9% recorded once. Sequencing was carried out using PBMCs. Source of these receptors: a woman between 40 and 55 years old in good health and CMV-seropositive. The CDR3 runs from the conserved cysteine through the conserved F or W. A D gene is named only where the DNA matches it firmly. The size of a clone is reported for some rows only, either as once, few or many, or as a class for expanded clones.

V	size	J	D	DNA	CDR3
TRBV9	few	TRBJ1-2	.	TGTGCCAGCAGCGTTACCCCGGGTCCTAACTATGGCTACACCTTC	CASSVTPGPNYGYTF
TRBV15	.	TRBJ2-7	.	TGTGCCACCAGCAGAGACCATTACGAGCAGTACTTC	CATSRDHYEQYF
TRBV5-1	.	TRBJ2-7	.	TGCGCCAGCAGCCCCCAGAGCGGCTCCTACGAGCAGTACTTC	CASSPQSGSYEQYF
TRBV5-1	.	TRBJ1-4	TRBD1	TGCGCCAGCAGCACAGGGGGCTTTGAAAAACTGTTTTTT	CASSTGGFEKLFF
TRBV4-2	few	TRBJ1-2	.	TGTGCCAGCAGCCAAAACGGCAGAGGAAGTAACTATGGCTACACCTTC	CASSQNGRGSNYGYTF
TRBV19	.	TRBJ1-5	.	TGTGCCAGTAGCCCTACTAGGGCGAGGAATCAGCCCCAGCATTTT	CASSPTRARNQPQHF
TRBV5-6	.	TRBJ1-4	.	TGTGCCAGCAGCTTGGGGGGGCCTAATGAAAAACTGTTTTTT	CASSLGGPNEKLFF
TRBV5-1	few	TRBJ2-1	TRBD2	TGCGCCAGCAGCTCAAGGACTAGCGGGGGCTACAATGAGCAGTTCTTC	CASSSRTSGGYNEQFF
TRBV10-3	.	TRBJ2-6	.	TGTGCGTCGCTGCAGGGAACTGGGGCCAACGTCCTGACTTTC	CASLQGTGANVLTF
TRBV20-1	.	TRBJ2-2	.	TGCAGTGCTAGGTTCCTCGGGGAGCTGTTTTTT	CSARFLGELFF
TRBV5-1	few	TRBJ1-2	.	TGCGCTACCGGCGGGACCTATGGCTACACCTTC	CATGGTYGYTF
TRBV11-2	few	TRBJ2-5	.	TGTGCCAGCAGCTTAGTTAACAGAGAGACCCAGTACTTC	CASSLVNRETQYF
TRBV11-2	.	TRBJ2-1	TRBD2	TGTGCCAGCAGCTCCCTCAACCCTATAGCGGGGGTATACAATGAGCAGTTCTTC	CASSSLNPIAGVYNEQFF
TRBV5-6	.	TRBJ2-3	TRBD2	TGTGCCAGCAGCCCCGGGGGACTAGCGGGGTACACAGATACGCAGTATTTT	CASSPGGLAGYTDTQYF
TRBV6-6	few	TRBJ1-1	.	TGTGCCAGCAGACTCCCAAGGAACACTGAAGCTTTCTTT	CASRLPRNTEAFF
TRBV11-1	.	TRBJ2-1	.	TGTGCCAGCAGCTTAGGAGCCTCGTCCTACAATGAGCAGTTCTTC	CASSLGASSYNEQFF
TRBV7-9	.	TRBJ2-3	TRBD1	TGTGCCAGCAGCTTGGGGACAGTTATAGGTACGCAGTATTTT	CASSLGTVIGTQYF
TRBV7-8	few	TRBJ1-1	.	TGTGCCAGCAGCCCCGGTGGTACTGAAGCTTTCTTT	CASSPGGTEAFF
TRBV6-4	few	TRBJ2-1	TRBD2	TGTGCCAGCAGTGAGGGTAGCGGGGGGGCCGGTGAGCAGTTCTTC	CASSEGSGGAGEQFF
TRBV6-1	few	TRBJ2-1	.	TGTGCCAGCAGTGAAGGGAAGCGGAGGTACAATGAGCAGTTCTTC	CASSEGKRRYNEQFF
TRBV6-1	.	TRBJ1-1	.	TGTGCCAGCAGTGCCTACAGGAACACTGAAGCTTTCTTT	CASSAYRNTEAFF
TRBV29-1	.	TRBJ1-2	TRBD1	TGCAGCGTTGAAGTTTCGACAGGGTATGGCTACACCTTC	CSVEVSTGYGYTF
TRBV10-3	.	TRBJ2-2	TRBD2	TGTGCCATCAGTGAAGGGACTAGCGGGGGGGTGAACACCGGGGAGCTGTTTTTT	CAISEGTSGGVNTGELFF
TRBV11-2	few	TRBJ1-6	TRBD1	TGTGCCAGCAGCTCCAGGGGGTCACCCCTCCACTTT	CASSSRGSPLHF
TRBV6-1	few	TRBJ1-2	.	TGTGCCAGCAGTGAAGTACCGGGGGAAGGCTACACCTTC	CASSEVPGEGYTF
TRBV2	.	TRBJ1-5	TRBD1	TGTGCCAGCAGCTCCCGAACAGGGGGCTATGGTAATCAGCCCCAGCATTTT	CASSSRTGGYGNQPQHF
TRBV5-1	.	TRBJ1-4	.	TGCGCCAGCAGCTTGGTCGGGCCGAGGGATGAAAAACTGTTTTTT	CASSLVGPRDEKLFF
TRBV6-6	.	TRBJ2-5	.	TGTGCCAGCAGCCCCTACGTGGAGTGGGCCCAGTACTTC	CASSPYVEWAQYF
TRBV18	few	TRBJ1-4	TRBD1	TGTGCCAGCTCCCCTGACAGGGGGCGAGAAAAACTGTTTTTT	CASSPDRGREKLFF
TRBV5-1	.	TRBJ2-2	TRBD2	TGCGCCAGCAGCCCCTTTAGCGGGGGAACCGGGGAGCTGTTTTTT	CASSPFSGGTGELFF